This T cell receptor (beta chain) is drawn from a study of blood T cell repertoires in COVID-19. Study-level information: Acute-phase and convalescent COVID-19 samples originated in the United States, Italy and Spain.

One Seattle source followed patients from active infection through their disease course. Authors' analysis steps: Reference gene primers were amplified, and this amplification served to estimate nucleated cell counts. Measured with immunoSEQ multiplex PCR; TCRdb has only the in-frame clones, and not every one. V and J calls and clone size are as listed in that table; D and trimming were resolved from the DNA. The sample includes about 180,000 clones, around 90% of them seen just once. Germline CDR1 and CDR2: SGHTA and FQGNSA. V shed 4 bases and J 7 bases; nucleotides not matched to a gene: 12. The CDR3 spans 15 residues.

The chain links TRBV7-2 to TRBJ1-2; 7 bases are a match to TRBD1. This TCR was recovered from a man in his sixties with COVID-19, enrolled during active disease. Sequencing was performed on peripheral blood. The CDR3 sequence is CASSSLQGTSSGYTF. The CDR3 coding sequence is TGTGCCAGCAGCTCCTTACAGGGGACGTCGAGTGGCTACACCTTC.